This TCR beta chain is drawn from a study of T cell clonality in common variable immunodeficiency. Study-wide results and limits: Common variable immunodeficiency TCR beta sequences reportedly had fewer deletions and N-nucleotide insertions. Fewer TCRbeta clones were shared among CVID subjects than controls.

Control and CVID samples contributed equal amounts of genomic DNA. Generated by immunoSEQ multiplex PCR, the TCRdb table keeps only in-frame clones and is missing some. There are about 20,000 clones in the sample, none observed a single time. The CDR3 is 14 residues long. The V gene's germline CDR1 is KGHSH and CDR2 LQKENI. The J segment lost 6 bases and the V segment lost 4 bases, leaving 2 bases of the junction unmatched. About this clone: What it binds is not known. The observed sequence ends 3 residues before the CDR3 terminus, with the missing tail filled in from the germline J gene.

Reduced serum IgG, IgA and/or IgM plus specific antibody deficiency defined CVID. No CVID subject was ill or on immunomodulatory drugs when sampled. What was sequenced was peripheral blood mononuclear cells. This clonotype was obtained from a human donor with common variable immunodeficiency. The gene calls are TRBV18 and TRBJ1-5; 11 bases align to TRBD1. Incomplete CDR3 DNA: TGTGCCAGCTCACAGGGACAGGGGGTTCAGCCC. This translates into CASSQGQGVQP. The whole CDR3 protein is CASSQGQGVQPQHF.